This TCR beta chain originates from a study of blood T cell repertoires in COVID-19. Profiled with immunoSEQ multiplex PCR; TCRdb holds only in-frame clones, not every one. Seen here are approximately 100,000 clones, roughly 85% observed once, and the top ten hold 2.1%. V shed 6 bases and J 5 bases; nucleotides not matched to a gene: 7. There are 15 residues in the CDR3. CDR1 MDHEN and CDR2 SYDVKM come from the germline V gene. Material for sequencing was peripheral blood. The receptor was isolated from a human donor in a cohort sampled during active COVID-19. The genes are TRBV28 and TRBJ1-4; TRBD1 agrees at 9 bases. Here the CDR3 reads CASSLPGTGNEKLFF. Written as DNA, the CDR3 is TGTGCCAGCAGCCTACCCGGGACAGGGAATGAAAAACTGTTTTTT.